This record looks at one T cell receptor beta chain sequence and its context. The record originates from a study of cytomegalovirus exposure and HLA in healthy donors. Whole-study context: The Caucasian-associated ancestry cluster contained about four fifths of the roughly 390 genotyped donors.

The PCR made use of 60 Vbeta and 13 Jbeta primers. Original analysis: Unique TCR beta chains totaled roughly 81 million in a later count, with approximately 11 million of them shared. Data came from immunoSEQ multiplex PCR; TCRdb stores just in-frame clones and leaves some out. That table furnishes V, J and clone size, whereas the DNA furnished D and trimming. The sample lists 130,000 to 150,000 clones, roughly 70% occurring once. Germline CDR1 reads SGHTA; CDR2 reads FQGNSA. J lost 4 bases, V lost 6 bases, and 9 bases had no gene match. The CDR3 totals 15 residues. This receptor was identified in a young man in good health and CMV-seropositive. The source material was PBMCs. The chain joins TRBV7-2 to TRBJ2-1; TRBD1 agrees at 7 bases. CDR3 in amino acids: CASSSDRATYNEQFF. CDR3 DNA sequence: TGTGCCAGCAGTTCCGACAGGGCCACTTACAATGAGCAGTTCTTC.